This TCR beta chain derives from a study of Graves' ophthalmopathy and Graves' hyperthyroidism. Trimming shortened V by 5 bases and J by 2 bases, and 19 bases separated the two germline ends. CDR1 and CDR2 (germline): SGHVS, FQNEAQ. This CDR3 has 16 residues. This clonotype was detected many times. Scientists amplified the TCR beta CDR3 regions from RNA transcripts. HTBI-primed first-round RT-PCR preceded second-round multiplex PCR. TCRdb reprocessed the multiplex PCR reads with MiXCR, giving one entry per CDR3 protein. Among around 470,000 distinct CDR3 sequences listed, roughly 14% were seen once. Sequenced material: blood. The TCR comes from a woman younger than 45 with Graves' ophthalmopathy. The chain has TRBV7-8 and TRBJ2-7, with D maybe TRBD1 (7 bases). DNA for the CDR3: TGTGCCAGCAGCCTCGTCGCGGGACAGAGTACCTACGAGCAGTACTTC. Its translation: CASSLVAGQSTYEQYF.